The text below deals with one T cell receptor beta chain. Its cognate antigen is unknown. The data were obtained in a study of radiotherapy plus CTLA-4 blockade in lung cancer. General observations from the study: Clones derived from tumor TCRs expanded in blood after radiotherapy plus ipilimumab.

Generated by immunoSEQ multiplex PCR, the TCRdb table keeps only in-frame clones and is missing some. The table records about 24,000 clones, 71% of them present only once. The study treated chemo-refractory metastatic non-small-cell lung cancer patients with focal radiation plus ipilimumab CTLA-4 blockade. Trimming stripped 4 bases from V and 5 bases from J, with 12 bases between. This CDR3 region has 14 residues. From germline, CDR1 is KGHSH and CDR2 LQKENI. The gene calls are TRBV18 and TRBJ2-4, with D perhaps matching TRBD2 (5 bases). This specimen consisted of peripheral blood, obtained from a patient treated with radiotherapy plus ipilimumab. The receptor was isolated from a human donor with non-small cell lung cancer whose response to radiotherapy plus ipilimumab could not be evaluated. The CDR3 DNA reads TGTGCCAGCTCACTAGGGAGTCTTCAAAACATTCAGTACTTC. Amino acids: CASSLGSLQNIQYF.